This record looks at one T cell receptor (beta chain) sequence and its context. The data belong to a study of T cell changes during pregnancy in multiple sclerosis. Sequencing was performed with immunoSEQ multiplex PCR; in TCRdb, only in-frame clones are kept and a portion is missing. This sample has about 93,000 clones, with 85% to 95% found just once. This CDR3 contains 11 residues. Germline V gene sequence: CDR1 DFQATT, CDR2 SNEGSKA (reference sequence). Deletions cut 6 bases from V and 6 bases from J, with 11 bases between. The origin of this receptor is a female donor with multiple sclerosis, enrolled in a pregnancy study. The rearrangement joins TRBV20-1 to TRBJ1-1; TRBD1 is a possible D gene (5 bases). Material: peripheral blood, obtained after pregnancy. CDR3 sequence (DNA): TGCAGTGCCGCGTGGGGGGCTGAAGCTTTCTTT. This codes for CSAAWGAEAFF.